Each of the 27 T cell receptor beta chains below was sequenced from the same sample in a study of T cells and Merkel cell carcinoma outcomes. The repertoire was sequenced with immunoSEQ multiplex PCR; TCRdb's copy has only in-frame clones and lacks some. The data contain 800 to 1,100 clones, 85% to 90% of them singletons. Sample: tumor tissue from Merkel cell carcinoma. These receptors all stem from a human donor with Merkel cell carcinoma.

This clone came up once. V is TRBV7-2 and J is TRBJ2-2; 9 nucleotides line up with TRBD2. CDR3 length equals 14 residues. Germline V gene sequence: CDR1 SGHTA, CDR2 FQGNSA. Trimming cost V 6 bases and J 5 bases; bases outside gene matches: 4. CDR3 loop: CASRWTSETGELFF. The CDR3 DNA reads TGTGCCAGCAGGTGGACTAGCGAAACCGGGGAGCTGTTTTTT.

The chain is built from TRBV4-1 and TRBJ1-5; D not certain. Germline-derived CDR1 and CDR2 are MGHRA and YSYEKL. The CDR3 spans 16 residues. With 1 base removed from V and 0 bases from J, the gap between germline ends came to 10 bases. CDR3 DNA sequence: TGCGCCAGCAGCCAAGCTGCCAGCACTAGCAATCAGCCCCAGCATTTT. Residues: CASSQAASTSNQPQHF.

This chain uses TRBV28 with TRBJ1-1; the match to TRBD1 covers 9 bases. The CDR3 loop spans 16 amino acids. Losses at the gene ends were 5 bases for V and 0 bases for J; bases not matched to a gene: 7. Germline lookup yields CDR1 MDHEN and CDR2 SYDVKM. CDR3 residues: CASSTGTGRMNTEAFF. CDR3 bases: TGTGCCAGCAGTACCGGGACAGGGAGGATGAACACTGAAGCTTTCTTT. Combining the CDR3 with reference TRBV28 and TRBJ1-1 gives the whole variable domain DVKVTQSSRYLVKRTGEKVFLECVQDMDHENMFWYRQDPGLGLRLIYFSYDVKMKEKGDIPEGYSVSREKKERFSLILESASTNQTSMYLCASSTGTGRMNTEAFFGQGTRLTVV.

This chain uses TRBV5-1 with TRBJ2-5; D perhaps matches TRBD2 (7 bases). The end of the DNA is better explained by TRBJ2-7, so the J call may be wrong. CDR1 and CDR2 (germline): SGHRS, YFSETQ. This CDR3 is built from 15 residues. The DNA for the CDR3 is TGCGCCAGCAGCCGAGGGTGGGAGGGGGCCTACGAGCAGTACTTC. Its protein product is CASSRGWEGAYEQYF.

This chain uses TRBV5-1 with TRBJ2-7; D not certain. This CDR3 is 11 amino acids long. Between the trimmed V and J ends, which lost 7 bases and 7 bases, there was a span of 12 bases. Germline V gene sequence: CDR1 SGHRS, CDR2 YFSETQ. Here the CDR3 DNA reads TGCGCCAGCGGAGAGAGGTTTGAGCAGTACTTC. Residues: CASGERFEQYF.

This clone was observed a single time. This chain connects TRBV5-5 to TRBJ2-5, with 8 nucleotides matching TRBD2. Trimming at V came to 0 bases and at J to 5 bases, leaving 9 bases not matched to a gene. This CDR3 has 16 amino acids. Germline loops: CDR1 SGHKS, CDR2 YYEKEE (reference sequence). The CDR3 sequence is CASSLELASGRETQYF. The DNA for the CDR3 is TGTGCCAGCAGCTTGGAGTTGGCTAGCGGGCGGGAGACCCAGTACTTC.

The chain recombines TRBV5-1 with TRBJ2-1, with D possibly called TRBD1 or TRBD2 (5 bases each). V lost 2 bases and J 5 bases, leaving 11 bases between the germline ends. The CDR3 has 14 residues. The germline CDR1 and CDR2 sequences are SGHRS and YFSETQ. CDR3: CASSLGERNNEQFF. CDR3 DNA sequence: TGCGCCAGCAGCTTAGGGGAGAGGAACAATGAGCAGTTCTTC.

The chain couples TRBV6-5 to TRBJ1-2; D is perhaps TRBD1 (5 bases). Trimming pared 4 bases from V and 8 bases from J, leaving 14 bases between. The CDR3 covers 13 residues. CDR1 MNHEY and CDR2 SVGAGI come from the germline V gene. In DNA, the CDR3 is TGTGCCAGCAGTTCGACAGCGACGGTGGGCTACACCTTC. Amino acids: CASSSTATVGYTF.

The J gene is TRBJ2-7, the V gene TRBV27; D ambiguous. The CDR3 covers 11 residues. CDR1 is MNHEY, CDR2 SMNVEV, per germline (reference sequence). Trimming left V 7 bases short and J 2 bases short, with 6 bases between. CDR3: CASTLTYEQYF. The CDR3 region has the DNA TGTGCCAGCACCCTAACCTACGAGCAGTACTTC.

V usage is TRBV5-6 and J usage is TRBJ2-6; 8 nucleotides agree with TRBD2. The CDR3 is made up of 19 amino acids. From germline, CDR1 is SGHDT and CDR2 YYEEEE. Trimming at V came to 0 bases and at J to 0 bases, leaving 8 bases not matched to a gene. The CDR3 DNA reads as TGTGCCAGCAGCTTGGAGCGGGGGCTTTCACCCTCTGGGGCCAACGTCCTGACTTTC. Protein sequence: CASSLERGLSPSGANVLTF.

CDR3: CASSQTSDGDTQYF. The CDR3 DNA follows: TGTGCCAGCAGCCAGACTAGCGATGGAGATACGCAGTATTTT. The chain carries TRBV11-1 and TRBJ2-3; 8 bases are a match to TRBD2. The J segment lost 5 bases and the V segment lost 5 bases, leaving 6 bases of the junction unmatched. In germline, CDR1 is SGHAT, CDR2 FQDESV (reference sequence). The CDR3 length is 14 residues. The full variable domain, with the rest looked up from reference TRBV11-1 and TRBJ2-3, is EAEVAQSPRYKITEKSQAVAFWCDPISGHATLYWYRQILGQGPELLVQFQDESVVDDSQLPKDRFSAERLKGVDSTLKIQPAELGDSAMYLCASSQTSDGDTQYFGPGTRLTVL.

V and J are TRBV28 and TRBJ2-3; D call uncertain. CDR3 length: 12 amino acids. CDR1 and CDR2 (germline): MDHEN, SYDVKM. The V end was cut by 8 bases, the J end by 6 bases, with 12 bases between. This chain's CDR3 is CASLDPADTQYF. CDR3 DNA: TGTGCCAGCCTGGATCCAGCGGATACGCAGTATTTT.

The chain carries TRBV7-8 and TRBJ1-2; D unresolved. In germline, CDR1 is SGHVS, CDR2 FQNEAQ. Between the trimmed V and J ends, which lost 5 bases and 6 bases, there was a span of 19 bases. This CDR3 is built from 15 residues. Here the CDR3 DNA reads TGTGCCAGCAGCCCTAGAGGCAGCATAAGACATGGCTACACCTTC. It specifies CASSPRGSIRHGYTF.

This clone was counted between two and nine times. This sequence joins TRBV6-5 and TRBJ1-5, with TRBD1 matching over 7 bases. CDR3 length: 13 residues. Germline CDR1 MNHEY, CDR2 SVGAGI. V shed 6 bases, J shed 7 bases, and the junction held 6 bases outside the gene matches. The CDR3 sequence: CASSRQGGQPQHF. The CDR3 DNA is TGTGCCAGCAGCCGACAGGGAGGCCAGCCCCAGCATTTT.

The CDR3 region has the DNA TGTGCCAGCAGTCCCGGGGGGTCGGCCGGGGAGCTGTTTTTT. Translated, it gives CASSPGGSAGELFF. The rearrangement uses TRBV28 and TRBJ2-2, with 7 positions matching TRBD2. Germline values: CDR1 MDHEN, CDR2 SYDVKM. The CDR3 sequence is 14 residues long. V lost 5 bases and J lost 6; bases outside the gene matches: 6.

This clone was seen a few times. Other DNA sequences of this sample code for an identical CDR3. This chain uses TRBV19 with TRBJ2-5; D call uncertain. The V gene lost 3 bases and the J gene lost 4 bases, with 9 bases spanning the gap. The V gene's germline CDR1 is LNHDA and CDR2 SQIVND (reference sequence). This CDR3 comprises 13 residues. The chain's CDR3 is CASSILQGETQYF. The DNA of the CDR3 is TGTGCCAGTAGTATTCTACAAGGAGAGACCCAGTACTTC.

The chain recombines TRBV20-1 with TRBJ2-5; maybe TRBD2 (5 bases). CDR3 length: 11 residues. V dropped 8 bases and J dropped 5 bases, with 12 bases sitting between them. Germline CDR1 DFQATT, CDR2 SNEGSKA (reference sequence). As DNA, the CDR3 is TGCAGTTTCCACCGAGGGGAGACCCAGTACTTC. Protein sequence: CSFHRGETQYF.

This clone was counted a few times. The chain joins TRBV5-1 to TRBJ2-5; 11 bases are a match to TRBD2. The CDR3 has 15 amino acids. V trimming: 4 bases; J trimming: 5 bases; junction bases outside the gene matches: 7. Per germline, CDR1 SGHRS and CDR2 YFSETQ. As DNA, the CDR3 is TGCGCCAGCAGCATTTCGTCTAGCGGGAGGGAGACCCAGTACTTC. Translating gives CASSISSSGRETQYF. Drawing the rest from reference TRBV5-1 and TRBJ2-5, the complete variable domain is KAGVTQTPRYLIKTRGQQVTLSCSPISGHRSVSWYQQTPGQGLQFLFEYFSETQRNKGNFPGRFSGRQFSNSRSEMNVSTLELGDSALYLCASSISSSGRETQYFGPGTRLLVL.

This clone was detected only a few times. The chain joins TRBV7-3 to TRBJ1-1; D gene unclear. The CDR3 length is 10 residues. Germline V CDR1 and CDR2: SGHTA, FQGTGA. V was cut by 11 bases and J by 5 bases, with 9 bases left in between. The CDR3 sequence: CAPGQTEAFF. CDR3 nucleotides: TGTGCCCCGGGCCAGACTGAAGCTTTCTTT.

This clone was recorded only once. The chain links TRBV29-1 to TRBJ2-1; no definite D call. Germline values: CDR1 SQVTM, CDR2 ANQGSEA. The CDR3 covers 8 residues. V lost 1 base, J lost 15 bases, and 4 bases lay in between. In nucleotides, the CDR3 is TGCAGCGTTGAAGGGCTGTTCTTC. It yields the protein CSVEGLFF.

The chain joins TRBV6-5 to TRBJ2-3; D may be TRBD2 (5 bases). The ends were cut back, 1 base at V and 2 bases at J, with 13 bases in the middle. The CDR3 spans 16 residues. Germline V gene lookup returns CDR1 MNHEY and CDR2 SVGAGI. CDR3 sequence reads: CASSYLVGGPTDTQYF. The CDR3 nucleotides are TGTGCCAGCAGTTACTTGGTCGGAGGCCCCACAGATACGCAGTATTTT.

This clone was detected only once. The chain couples TRBV28 to TRBJ1-1; tentative D call: TRBD1 (6 bases). The germline gives CDR1 MDHEN, CDR2 SYDVKM. The CDR3 is 15 residues long. Trimming took off 2 bases at V and 8 bases at J, with 18 bases between the two ends. The CDR3: CASSLATTGGGEAFF. CDR3 coding DNA: TGTGCCAGCAGTTTAGCCACCACAGGAGGGGGAGAAGCTTTCTTT.

V usage is TRBV7-2 and J usage is TRBJ2-5; 8 bases are shared with TRBD2. J was trimmed by 2 bases and V by 5 bases; bases with no gene match: 16. Germline V gives CDR1 SGHTA, CDR2 FQGNSA. This CDR3 has 18 residues. The DNA for the CDR3 is TGTGCCAGCAGCCCAGGCACTACTAGCGGAGGGGGGCAAGAGACCCAGTACTTC. Its protein is CASSPGTTSGGGQETQYF.

The rearrangement joins TRBV20-1 to TRBJ2-4; D is unresolved. The CDR3 length is 10 residues. Germline loops: CDR1 DFQATT, CDR2 SNEGSKA (reference sequence). Trimming removed 2 bases at V and 9 bases at J, with 5 bases between. CDR3 in amino acids: CSARLSIQYF. In nucleotides, the CDR3 is TGCAGTGCTAGACTGAGCATTCAGTACTTC.

The chain carries TRBV9 and TRBJ2-3; D assignment may be TRBD1 or TRBD2 (5 bases each). The CDR3 loop spans 15 amino acids. Germline V gene sequence: CDR1 SGDLS, CDR2 YYNGEE. V lost 0 bases to trimming and J lost 6 bases, with 14 bases between them. This chain's CDR3 is CASSVEGTSSDTQYF. For the CDR3, the DNA is TGTGCCAGCAGCGTAGAGGGGACCAGTTCGGATACGCAGTATTTT. The full variable domain, with the rest looked up from reference TRBV9 and TRBJ2-3, is DSGVTQTPKHLITATGQRVTLRCSPRSGDLSVYWYQQSLDQGLQFLIQYYNGEERAKGNILERFSAQQFPDLHSELNLSSLELGDSALYFCASSVEGTSSDTQYFGPGTRLTVL.

The chain combines TRBV7-9 with TRBJ2-1; no clear D. The V gene lost 3 bases and the J gene lost 6 bases, with 9 bases spanning the gap. The length of the CDR3 is 13 residues. Germline V lookup: CDR1 SEHNR, CDR2 FQNEAQ (reference sequence). CDR3 sequence (DNA): TGTGCCAGCAGCTTTGAGAGGACCAATGAGCAGTTCTTC. This sequence encodes CASSFERTNEQFF.

This clone was counted between two and nine times. This sequence joins TRBV7-6 and TRBJ2-7, with 9 bases identical to TRBD1. Germline V gene lookup returns CDR1 SGHVS and CDR2 FNYEAQ. This CDR3 contains 15 residues. V dropped 4 bases and J dropped 6; count of bases not matched to a gene: 10. CDR3 loop: CASSSYGDREREQYF. The CDR3 DNA sequence: TGTGCCAGCAGCTCCTACGGGGACAGGGAACGCGAGCAGTACTTC.